Each of the 4 T cell receptor beta chains below was sequenced from the same sample in a study of blood T cell repertoires in COVID-19. Sequencing was performed with immunoSEQ multiplex PCR; in TCRdb, only in-frame clones are kept and a portion is missing. This sample has 110,000 to 150,000 clones; 85% occur once, and the top ten carry around 6.2%. Sequenced: PBMCs or T cells enriched from blood (not recorded which). The origin of the receptors is a woman aged 40 to 49 who had recovered from COVID-19.

The chain combines TRBV30 with TRBJ1-1; D possibly corresponds to TRBD1 (6 bases). CDR3 length: 15 amino acids. The V gene's germline CDR1 is GTSNPN and CDR2 SVGIG (reference sequence). V was clipped by 2 bases and J by 3 bases, with 16 bases between them. As DNA, the CDR3 is TGTGCCTGGAGTCCCGACAGGAGCCATGACACTGAAGCTTTCTTT. Amino acids: CAWSPDRSHDTEAFF.

This clone has just a few counts. The chain joins TRBV5-5 to TRBJ2-7; 7 bases fit TRBD1. V was pared by 2 bases and J by 4 bases, with 9 bases of the junction left unmatched. The CDR3 length is 15 residues. Per germline, CDR1 SGHKS and CDR2 YYEKEE (reference sequence). The CDR3 nucleotides are TGTGCCAGCAGCTTCATAACAGGGGTTGGATACGAGCAGTACTTC. This sequence encodes CASSFITGVGYEQYF.

This chain uses TRBV30 with TRBJ2-7, with TRBD2 as a possible D gene (7 bases). Trimming removed 1 base at V and 6 bases at J, with 13 bases between. CDR1 is GTSNPN, CDR2 SVGIG, per germline (reference sequence). The CDR3 spans 13 residues. CDR3 in amino acids: CAWSGRGGLEQYF. In DNA, the CDR3 is TGTGCCTGGAGTGGGAGGGGGGGCCTCGAGCAGTACTTC. The whole variable domain, filled in from reference TRBV30 and TRBJ2-7, reads SQTIHQWPATLVQPVGSPLSLECTVEGTSNPNLYWYRQAAGRGLQLLFYSVGIGQISSEVPQNLSASRPQDRQFILSSKKLLLSDSGFYLCAWSGRGGLEQYFGPGTRLTVT.

This clone has a single count. The rearrangement joins TRBV2 to TRBJ1-2; D not resolved. V lost 6 bases and J 5 bases, leaving 13 bases between the germline ends. This CDR3 comprises 13 residues. Per the germline V gene, CDR1 is SNHLY and CDR2 is FYNNEI. CDR3 sequence: CASRGITGYGYTF. The CDR3 nucleotides are TGTGCCAGCAGGGGAATCACGGGGTATGGCTACACCTTC.